This TCR beta chain was found in a study of blood T cell repertoires in COVID-19. At the level of the study: Specimens from acute and convalescent COVID-19 originated in the United States, Italy and Spain. PBMCs, B-cell-depleted T cells, or T cells were the source of the cDNA or gDNA that made up the material.

Source study methods: Counts of nucleated cells, estimated from reference gene primer amplification, were obtained. Sequencing was performed with immunoSEQ multiplex PCR; in TCRdb, only in-frame clones are kept and a portion is missing. D and trimming come from the DNA, and the V and J calls and clone size come from that table. The repertoire holds under 75,000 clones, with 65% to 80% as singletons. With 1 base clipped from V and 0 bases from J, the junction kept 2 bases outside the gene matches. Germline V gives CDR1 LGHDT, CDR2 YNNKEL (reference sequence). The CDR3 has 15 amino acids. This clone has just one count.

Input material: peripheral blood. The TCR sequence derives from a woman in her 70s with acute or convalescent COVID-19. V usage is TRBV3-1 (or the pseudogene TRBV3-2) and J usage is TRBJ1-2; 7 bases map to TRBD1. CDR3 region: CASSQGDSSNYGYTF. CDR3 coding DNA: TGTGCCAGCAGCCAAGGGGACAGTTCTAACTATGGCTACACCTTC.